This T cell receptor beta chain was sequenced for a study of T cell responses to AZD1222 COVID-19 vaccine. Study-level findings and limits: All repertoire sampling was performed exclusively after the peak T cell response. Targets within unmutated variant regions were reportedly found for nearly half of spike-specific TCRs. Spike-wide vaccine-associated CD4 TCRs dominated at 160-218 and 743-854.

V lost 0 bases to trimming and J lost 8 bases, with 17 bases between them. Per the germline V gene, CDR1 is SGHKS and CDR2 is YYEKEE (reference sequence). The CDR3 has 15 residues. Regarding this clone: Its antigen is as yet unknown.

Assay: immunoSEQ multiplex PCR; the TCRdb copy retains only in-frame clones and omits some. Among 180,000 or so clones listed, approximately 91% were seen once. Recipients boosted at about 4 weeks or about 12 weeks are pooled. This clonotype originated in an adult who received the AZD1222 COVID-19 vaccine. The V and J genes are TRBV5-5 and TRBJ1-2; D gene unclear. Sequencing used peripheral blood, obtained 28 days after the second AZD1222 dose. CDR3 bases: TGTGCCAGCAGCTTGGAACCGGGGAGCGGTACGGGCTACACCTTC. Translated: CASSLEPGSGTGYTF.